This T cell receptor beta chain emerged from a study of blood T cell repertoires in COVID-19. Study summary: Samples of COVID-19 (acute and convalescent) were obtained from the United States, Italy and Spain. Nucleic acid was either cDNA or gDNA, and it came from T cells, B-cell-depleted T cells, or PBMCs.

Per the original methods: Estimation of nucleated cell counts was performed using reference gene primer amplification. Libraries were prepared by immunoSEQ multiplex PCR; TCRdb keeps only in-frame clonotypes and omits some of them. That table gives V, J and clone size, and the DNA gave D and trimming. Here the sample spans around 320,000 clones, roughly 90% being singletons. The germline V gene has CDR1 SSHAT and CDR2 FNYEAQ (reference sequence). V gave up 1 base and J gave up 3 bases; unmatched junction bases: 2. The CDR3 runs to 15 residues. While infection was still active, Seattle patients were enrolled and then followed longitudinally.

The origin of this receptor is a woman aged 25 to 39 with COVID-19, enrolled during active disease. The specimen sequenced was peripheral blood. The J gene is TRBJ2-1, the V gene TRBV7-7; 8 bases line up with TRBD2. CDR3 in amino acids: CASSLDSGGYNEQFF. CDR3 in DNA: TGTGCCAGCAGCTTAGACAGCGGGGGCTACAATGAGCAGTTCTTC.